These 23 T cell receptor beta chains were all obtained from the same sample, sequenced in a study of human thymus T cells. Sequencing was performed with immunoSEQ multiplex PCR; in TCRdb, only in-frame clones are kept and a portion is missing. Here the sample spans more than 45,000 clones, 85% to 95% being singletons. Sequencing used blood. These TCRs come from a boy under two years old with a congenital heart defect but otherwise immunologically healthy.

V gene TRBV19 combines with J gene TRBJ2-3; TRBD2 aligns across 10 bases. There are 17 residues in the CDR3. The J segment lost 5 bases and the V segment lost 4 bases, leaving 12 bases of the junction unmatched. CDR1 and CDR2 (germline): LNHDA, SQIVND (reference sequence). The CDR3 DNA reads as TGTGCCAGTAGTAAGTCCACGGGACTAGCGCTCAGAGATACGCAGTATTTT. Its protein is CASSKSTGLALRDTQYF.

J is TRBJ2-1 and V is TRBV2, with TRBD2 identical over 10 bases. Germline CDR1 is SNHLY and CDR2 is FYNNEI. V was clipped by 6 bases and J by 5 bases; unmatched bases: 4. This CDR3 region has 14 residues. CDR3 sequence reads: CASRGTSDHNEQFF. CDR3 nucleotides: TGTGCCAGCAGGGGGACTAGCGACCACAATGAGCAGTTCTTC.

The CDR3 DNA reads TGCGCCAGCAAGGTGTCTGACACCGGGGAGCTGTTTTTT. This encodes CASKVSDTGELFF. The J gene is TRBJ2-2, the V gene TRBV5-1; D is unclear. From germline, CDR1 is SGHRS and CDR2 YFSETQ. Trimming removed 6 bases from V and 3 bases from J, with 9 bases in between. The CDR3 is made up of 13 amino acids.

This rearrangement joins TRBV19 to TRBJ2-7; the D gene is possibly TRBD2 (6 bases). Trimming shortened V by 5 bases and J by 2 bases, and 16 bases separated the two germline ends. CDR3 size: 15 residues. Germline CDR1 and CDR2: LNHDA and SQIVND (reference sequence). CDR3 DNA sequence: TGTGCCAGTAGTCTCGGATTTCCGGGAGCCTACGAGCAGTACTTC. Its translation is CASSLGFPGAYEQYF.

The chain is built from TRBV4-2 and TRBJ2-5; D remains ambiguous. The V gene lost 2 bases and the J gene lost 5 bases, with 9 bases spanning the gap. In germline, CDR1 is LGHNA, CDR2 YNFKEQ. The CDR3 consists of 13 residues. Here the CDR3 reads CASSQPDEETQYF. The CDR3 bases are TGTGCCAGCAGCCAACCGGACGAGGAGACCCAGTACTTC.

CDR3 DNA: TGTGCTAGTGGTTCGGGACAGGGGCTTTACAATGAGCAGTTCTTC. Protein product: CASGSGQGLYNEQFF. V usage is TRBV12-5 and J usage is TRBJ2-1; 10 bases are shared with TRBD1. The CDR3 has 15 residues. Per germline, CDR1 LGHNT and CDR2 FRNRAP. The junction had 4 bases not matched to a gene; V was cut back by 4 bases and J by 4 bases.

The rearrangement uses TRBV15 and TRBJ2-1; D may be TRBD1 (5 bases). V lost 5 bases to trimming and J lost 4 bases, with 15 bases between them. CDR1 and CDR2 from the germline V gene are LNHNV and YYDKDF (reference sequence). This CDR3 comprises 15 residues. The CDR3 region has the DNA TGTGCCACCAGCGGAAGGGGCCAGATTTACAATGAGCAGTTCTTC. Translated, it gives CATSGRGQIYNEQFF.

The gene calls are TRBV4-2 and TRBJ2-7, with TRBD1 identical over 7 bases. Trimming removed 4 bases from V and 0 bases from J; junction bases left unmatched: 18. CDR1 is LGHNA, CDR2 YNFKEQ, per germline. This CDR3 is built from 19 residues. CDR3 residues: CASSPYHIASGTASYEQYF. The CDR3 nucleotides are TGTGCCAGCAGCCCCTACCACATAGCGTCCGGGACAGCCTCCTACGAGCAGTACTTC.

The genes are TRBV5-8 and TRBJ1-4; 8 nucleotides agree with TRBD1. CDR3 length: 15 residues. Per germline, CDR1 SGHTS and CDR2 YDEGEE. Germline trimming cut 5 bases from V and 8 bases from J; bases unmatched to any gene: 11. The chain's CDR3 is CASSTGQGGGEKLFF. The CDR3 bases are TGTGCCAGCAGTACCGGACAGGGCGGCGGAGAAAAACTGTTTTTT.

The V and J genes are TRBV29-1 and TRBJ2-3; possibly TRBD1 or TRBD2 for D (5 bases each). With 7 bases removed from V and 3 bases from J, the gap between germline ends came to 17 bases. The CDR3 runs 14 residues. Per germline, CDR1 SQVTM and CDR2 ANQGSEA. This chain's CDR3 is CSAVRDVGTDTQYF. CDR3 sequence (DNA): TGCAGCGCCGTCCGGGACGTCGGGACAGATACGCAGTATTTT.

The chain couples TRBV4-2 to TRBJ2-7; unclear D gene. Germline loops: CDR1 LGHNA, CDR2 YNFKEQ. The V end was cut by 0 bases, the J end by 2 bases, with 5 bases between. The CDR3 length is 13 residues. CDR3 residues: CASSQDKTYEQYF. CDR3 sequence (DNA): TGTGCCAGCAGCCAAGACAAAACCTACGAGCAGTACTTC.

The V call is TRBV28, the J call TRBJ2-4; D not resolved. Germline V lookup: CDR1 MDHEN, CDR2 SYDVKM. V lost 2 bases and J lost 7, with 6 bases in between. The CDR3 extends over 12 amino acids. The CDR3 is CASSLDMNIQYF. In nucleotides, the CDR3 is TGTGCCAGCAGTTTAGATATGAACATTCAGTACTTC.

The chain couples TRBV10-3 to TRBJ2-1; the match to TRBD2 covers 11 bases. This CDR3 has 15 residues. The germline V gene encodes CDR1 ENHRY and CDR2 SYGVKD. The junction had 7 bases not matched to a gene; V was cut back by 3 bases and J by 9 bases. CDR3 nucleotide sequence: TGTGCCATCAGTGACAGAACTAGCGGGAGCACTGAGCAGTTCTTC. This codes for CAISDRTSGSTEQFF.

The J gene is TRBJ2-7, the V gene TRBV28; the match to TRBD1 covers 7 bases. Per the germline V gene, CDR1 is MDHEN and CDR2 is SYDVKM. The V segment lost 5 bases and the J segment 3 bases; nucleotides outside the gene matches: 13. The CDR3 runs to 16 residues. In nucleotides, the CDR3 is TGTGCCAGCAGTCCACTCCCCGACAGGGCAGGCTACGAGCAGTACTTC. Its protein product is CASSPLPDRAGYEQYF.

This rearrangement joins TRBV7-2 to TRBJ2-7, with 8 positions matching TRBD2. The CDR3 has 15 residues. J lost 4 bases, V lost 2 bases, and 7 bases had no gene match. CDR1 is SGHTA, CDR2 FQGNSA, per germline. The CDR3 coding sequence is TGTGCCAGCAGCTTATATGCGGGGGGTCGATACGAGCAGTACTTC. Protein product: CASSLYAGGRYEQYF.

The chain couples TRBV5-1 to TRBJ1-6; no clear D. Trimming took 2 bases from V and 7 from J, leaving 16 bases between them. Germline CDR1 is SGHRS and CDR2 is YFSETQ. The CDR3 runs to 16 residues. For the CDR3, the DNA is TGCGCCAGCAGCTTAGACCTGATGGCAGCAAATTCACCCCTCCACTTT. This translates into CASSLDLMAANSPLHF.

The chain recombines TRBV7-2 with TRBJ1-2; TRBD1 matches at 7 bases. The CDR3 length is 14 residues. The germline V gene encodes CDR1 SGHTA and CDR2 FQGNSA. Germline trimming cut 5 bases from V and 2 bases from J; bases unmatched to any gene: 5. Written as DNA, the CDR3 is TGTGCCAGCAGCCCGCAGGGGGGGAACTATGGCTACACCTTC. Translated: CASSPQGGNYGYTF. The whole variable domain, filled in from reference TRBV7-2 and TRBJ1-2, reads GAGVSQSPSNKVTEKGKDVELRCDPISGHTALYWYRQSLGQGLEFLIYFQGNSAPDKSGLPSDRFSAERTGGSVSTLTIQRTQQEDSAVYLCASSPQGGNYGYTFGSGTRLTVV.

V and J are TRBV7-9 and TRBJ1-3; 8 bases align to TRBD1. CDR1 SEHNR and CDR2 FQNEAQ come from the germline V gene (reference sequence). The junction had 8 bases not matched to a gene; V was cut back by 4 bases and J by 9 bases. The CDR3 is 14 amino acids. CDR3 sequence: CASSSQGGFGTIYF. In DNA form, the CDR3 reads TGTGCCAGCAGCTCACAGGGGGGGTTCGGCACCATATATTTT.

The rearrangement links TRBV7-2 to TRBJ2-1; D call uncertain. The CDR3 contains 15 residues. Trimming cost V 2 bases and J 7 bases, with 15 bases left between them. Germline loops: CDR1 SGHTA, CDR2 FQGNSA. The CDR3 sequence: CASSLRLVAANEQFF. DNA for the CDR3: TGTGCCAGCAGCTTACGGCTAGTCGCTGCTAATGAGCAGTTCTTC.

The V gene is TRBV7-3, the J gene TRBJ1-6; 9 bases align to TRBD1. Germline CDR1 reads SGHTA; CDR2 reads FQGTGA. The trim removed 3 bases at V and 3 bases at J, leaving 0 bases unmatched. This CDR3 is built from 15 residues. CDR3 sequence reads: CASSLTGGYNSPLHF. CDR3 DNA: TGTGCCAGCAGCTTGACAGGGGGCTATAATTCACCCCTCCACTTT.

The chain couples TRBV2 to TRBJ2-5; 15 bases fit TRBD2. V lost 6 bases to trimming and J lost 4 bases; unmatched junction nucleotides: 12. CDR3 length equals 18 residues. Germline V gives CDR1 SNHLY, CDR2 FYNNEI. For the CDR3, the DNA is TGTGCCAGCAGGGCGAGGACTAGCGGGGGGGCTCTGGCAGAGACCCAGTACTTC. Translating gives CASRARTSGGALAETQYF. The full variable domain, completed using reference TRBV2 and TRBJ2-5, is EPEVTQTPSHQVTQMGQEVILRCVPISNHLYFYWYRQILGQKVEFLVSFYNNEISEKSEIFDDQFSVERPDGSNFTLKIRSTKLEDSAMYFCASRARTSGGALAETQYFGPGTRLLVL.

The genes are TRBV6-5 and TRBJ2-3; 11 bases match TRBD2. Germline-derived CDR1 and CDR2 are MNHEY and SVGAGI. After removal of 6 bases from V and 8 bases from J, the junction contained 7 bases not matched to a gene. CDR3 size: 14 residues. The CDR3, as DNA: TGTGCCAGCAGAATAGCGGGGGGGCTTGGTACGCAGTATTTT. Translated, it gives CASRIAGGLGTQYF.

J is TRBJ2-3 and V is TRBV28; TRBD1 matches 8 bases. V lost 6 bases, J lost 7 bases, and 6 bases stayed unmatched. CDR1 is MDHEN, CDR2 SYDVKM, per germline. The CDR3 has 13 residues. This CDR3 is CASRPTGENTQYF. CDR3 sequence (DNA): TGTGCCAGCAGACCGACAGGGGAAAATACGCAGTATTTT.